The text below deals with one TCR beta chain. Its target is unknown. This sample was included in a study of cytomegalovirus exposure and HLA in healthy donors. Study-level points and caveats: Evidence from a later analysis indicated that most CMV-associated TCR beta chains looked HLA-restricted. Rarity held for most TCR sequences, but there were some public TCRs that occurred in many donors. The authors enumerated 180 or so TCR beta chains as linked to cytomegalovirus.

This PCR relied on a set of 60 Vbeta primers and 13 Jbeta primers. Using immunoSEQ multiplex PCR, the repertoire was profiled, and TCRdb retains in-frame clones only, with some absent. This sample has under 100,000 clones, with over 75% found just once. The V and J ends lost 6 bases and 8 bases respectively, with 16 bases between them. The CDR3 length is 12 residues. Germline V gene lookup returns CDR1 SQVTM and CDR2 ANQGSEA. The source is a middle-aged man in good health and CMV-seronegative. The sequenced material came from PBMCs. The chain joins TRBV29-1 to TRBJ1-2; D gene unclear. In nucleotides, the CDR3 is TGCAGCGTAGAGACAAACGGGAGGGGCTACACCTTC. This sequence encodes CSVETNGRGYTF.